This is a list of T cell receptor beta chains from one sample in a study of siplizumab effects on memory and regulatory T cells. Sequencing used immunoSEQ multiplex PCR; TCRdb keeps in-frame clones, though not all of them. Here the sample spans tens of thousands of clones, around four fifths being singletons. Sample: memory CD4+ T cells sorted from blood. The receptors stem from a human donor in good health. Each CDR3 is given with its conserved first and last residue. The D gene is left open where the match is weak. Size is stated for part of the rows, as once, few or many counts, or as a class when the clone is expanded.

NA,TRBV6-1,NA,TRBJ1-1,CASTWGGNTEAFF,TGTGCCAGCACCTGGGGGGGGAACACTGAAGCTTTCTTT
TRBD2,TRBV6-1,NA,TRBJ2-5,CASTREEETQYF,TGTGCCAGCACACGGGAGGAAGAGACCCAGTACTTC
NA,TRBV4-1,NA,TRBJ2-3,CASSPLDPGTLNRTQYF,TGCGCCAGCAGCCCATTAGACCCAGGGACTTTAAATCGTACGCAGTATTTT
NA,TRBV30,few,TRBJ2-6,CAWSSQGGGANVLTF,TGTGCCTGGAGTTCACAGGGAGGTGGGGCCAACGTCCTGACTTTC
NA,TRBV5-1,few,TRBJ2-7,CASSLMGGAYEQYF,TGCGCCAGCAGCTTGATGGGCGGGGCCTACGAGCAGTACTTC
TRBD2,TRBV23-1,NA,TRBJ2-5,CASSHLWERGGRETQYF,TGCGCCAGCAGTCATCTCTGGGAGCGGGGGGGCCGGGAGACCCAGTACTTC
NA,TRBV5-1,NA,TRBJ2-2,CASSLSVPITGELFF,TGCGCCAGCAGCTTGAGCGTGCCAATCACCGGGGAGCTGTTTTTT
NA,TRBV5-5,NA,TRBJ2-1,CASSLGGHGLF,TGTGCCAGCAGCTTGGGTGGACACGGTCTCTTC
NA,TRBV2,NA,TRBJ2-1,CASRDWGNEQFF,TGTGCCAGCCGGGACTGGGGCAATGAGCAGTTCTTC
NA,TRBV6-1,once,TRBJ2-1,CASTEGGASYNEQFF,TGTGCCAGCACCGAGGGGGGGGCCTCCTACAATGAGCAGTTCTTC
NA,TRBV18,NA,TRBJ2-6,CASSRNLGGSGANVLTF,TGTGCCAGCTCACGAAACTTAGGGGGCTCTGGGGCCAACGTCCTGACTTTC
NA,TRBV27,few,TRBJ2-7,CASSLRGAGNEQYF,TGTGCCAGCAGTTTAAGGGGGGCGGGCAACGAGCAGTACTTC
TRBD1,TRBV9,NA,TRBJ1-2,CASGFSPGQDGGYTF,TGTGCCAGCGGCTTCTCTCCGGGACAGGACGGCGGCTACACCTTC
NA,TRBV7-3,NA,TRBJ2-2,CASSLGVGGELFF,TGTGCCAGCAGTTTGGGGGTCGGCGGGGAGCTGTTTTTT
NA,TRBV5-4,NA,TRBJ1-4,CASSPSGGSGEKLFF,TGTGCCAGCAGCCCCTCGGGGGGGTCCGGTGAAAAACTGTTTTTT
NA,TRBV7-9,NA,TRBJ1-1,CASTTGHTEAFF,TGTGCCAGCACCACGGGTCACACTGAAGCTTTCTTT
NA,TRBV25-1,NA,TRBJ1-2,CASPGDRYYGYTF,TGTGCCAGCCCGGGGGACCGCTACTATGGCTACACCTTC
NA,TRBV5-5,NA,TRBJ1-1,CASSLIRASEAFF,TGTGCCAGCAGCTTGATAAGGGCGTCCGAAGCTTTCTTT
TRBD1,TRBV6-5,NA,TRBJ1-2,CASRFLDRGNGYTF,TGTGCCAGCAGATTCCTTGACAGGGGCAATGGCTACACCTTC
TRBD1,TRBV6-6,NA,TRBJ2-1,CASSFDRGRDNEQFF,TGTGCCAGCAGTTTCGACAGGGGGCGAGACAATGAGCAGTTCTTC
TRBD1,TRBV4-1,NA,TRBJ2-7,CASSRTGAVSYEQYF,TGCGCCAGCAGCCGCACAGGGGCGGTATCCTACGAGCAGTACTTC
NA,TRBV2,few,TRBJ2-7,CASSDIVTSSYEQYF,TGTGCCAGCAGTGATATAGTTACTAGCTCCTACGAGCAGTACTTC
TRBD1,TRBV5-1,NA,TRBJ2-7,CASSLTPGQGAYEQYF,TGCGCCAGCAGTCTCACACCGGGACAGGGGGCCTACGAGCAGTACTTC
NA,TRBV30,NA,TRBJ1-1,CAWRRDSEAFF,TGTGCCTGGAGGAGGGATTCTGAAGCTTTCTTT
NA,TRBV19,few,TRBJ1-2,CASSQLGWTYGYTF,TGTGCCAGTAGTCAACTCGGCTGGACCTATGGCTACACCTTC
NA,TRBV6-1,NA,TRBJ1-1,CASSEGNTEAFF,TGTGCCAGCAGTGAAGGGAACACTGAAGCTTTCTTT
NA,TRBV18,NA,TRBJ2-5,CASSVNPDPETQYF,TGTGCCAGCTCCGTAAACCCCGATCCGGAGACCCAGTACTTC
NA,TRBV6-1,NA,TRBJ1-5,CASTPGGNQPQHF,TGTGCCAGCACCCCCGGGGGAAATCAGCCCCAGCATTTT
TRBD1,TRBV4-1,NA,TRBJ1-1,CASSQDPITGVYEAFF,TGCGCCAGCAGCCAAGATCCGATTACAGGGGTATATGAAGCTTTCTTT
TRBD1,TRBV11-3,NA,TRBJ1-1,CASSLGVDRDAFF,TGTGCCAGCAGTTTAGGAGTTGACAGGGACGCTTTCTTT
NA,TRBV5-6,NA,TRBJ2-5,CASSLSDQETQYF,TGTGCCAGCAGCTTGTCCGACCAAGAGACCCAGTACTTC
TRBD1,TRBV25-1,NA,TRBJ1-5,CASSDPDRGSDQPQHF,TGTGCCAGCAGTGACCCCGACAGGGGTAGCGATCAGCCCCAGCATTTT
NA,TRBV27,NA,TRBJ2-2,CASSFGGLPPGELFF,TGTGCCAGCAGTTTTGGCGGGCTCCCCCCCGGGGAGCTGTTTTTT
NA,TRBV2,NA,TRBJ1-2,CASSAGPRGDTF,TGTGCCAGCAGCGCCGGGCCCCGCGGGGACACCTTC